Listed below are T cell receptor beta chains from one sample, sequenced in a study of blood T cell repertoires in COVID-19. Using immunoSEQ multiplex PCR, the repertoire was profiled, and TCRdb retains in-frame clones only, with some absent. Here the sample spans approximately 470,000 clones, 75% to 90% being singletons. Material: PBMCs or T cells enriched from blood (not recorded which). These receptors were collected from a woman aged 18-30 years who had recovered from COVID-19. Both conserved end residues are part of each CDR3. The order of the fields is J gene, V gene, CDR3 protein.

TRBJ2-1,TRBV29-1,CSVGPLAGAPNEQFF
TRBJ2-2,TRBV3-1/TRBV3-2,CASSPYPGTANTGELFF
TRBJ2-1,TRBV12-3/TRBV12-4,CASSFSEEQFF
TRBJ1-1,TRBV27,CASSFQGPNTEAFF
TRBJ1-2,TRBV3-1/TRBV3-2,CASSPGQVRYGYTF
TRBJ2-7,TRBV27,CASSLGAAYEQYF
TRBJ2-7,TRBV10-3,CATRRGSSGGGTTYEQYF
TRBJ1-4,TRBV27,CASSPYRGLSEKLFF
TRBJ2-2,TRBV7-6,CASSPRTFRTGELFF
TRBJ2-1,TRBV14,CASSQGGLLEQFF
TRBJ2-7,TRBV14,CASSQGLKASDEQYF
TRBJ1-1,TRBV27,CASSSSGGTEAFF
TRBJ2-7,TRBV28,CATRSTASYEQYF
TRBJ2-5,TRBV6-5,CASSYSTRLETQYF
TRBJ1-6,TRBV11-2,CASSLGRGTDVSYNSPLHF
TRBJ1-1,TRBV11-2,CASSLDGTGFRAFF
TRBJ2-7,TRBV7-2,CASSLDAGSYEQYF
TRBJ1-5,TRBV30,CAWAPPNQPQHF
TRBJ1-3,TRBV4-1,CASSQGLQGRGSGNTIYF
TRBJ2-5,TRBV7-6,CASSHFQETQYF
TRBJ2-7,TRBV30,CAWSVGRGYYEQYF
TRBJ2-1,TRBV6-5,CASSLESPGRGEQFF
TRBJ1-2,TRBV19,CASSILPAVPGLGSDGYTF
TRBJ1-2,TRBV7-9,CASSLGTGKYGYTF
TRBJ2-1,TRBV16,CASTPRQHSEQFF
TRBJ1-5,TRBV7-8,CASSLASGLNQPQHF
TRBJ2-3,TRBV5-1,CASSLEITSGGGDTQYF
TRBJ2-6,TRBV18,CASSPIRHLLNPGANVLTF
TRBJ1-5,TRBV19,CASSRYPSGSERQPQHF
TRBJ1-2,TRBV6-5,CASSSGDYGYTF
TRBJ2-5,TRBV2,CASAVQETQYF
TRBJ1-2,TRBV5-6,CASSIDRTLYGYTF
TRBJ2-2,TRBV19,CASSIEVAANTGELFF
TRBJ1-2,TRBV19,CASSSGQVAFYGYTF
TRBJ1-1,TRBV5-4,CASSLVSRGNEAFF
TRBJ2-5,TRBV2,CASRDRVGETQYF
TRBJ1-4,TRBV6-2/TRBV6-3,CASSLGRGGQDRGKLFF
TRBJ1-1,TRBV11-2,CASSPVDTEAFF
TRBJ1-5,TRBV28,CASLGQGKGSNQPQHF
TRBJ2-2,TRBV25-1,CASSPRIAGIGELFF
TRBJ2-7,TRBV3-1/TRBV3-2,CASSPSSDDEQYF
TRBJ2-3,TRBV5-4,CASSLDLDTQYF
TRBJ1-1,TRBV9,CASSADRLEGKTEAFF